These T cell receptor beta chains were read from a single sample in a study of OX40 agonist ivuxolimab in advanced cancers. Libraries were prepared by immunoSEQ multiplex PCR; TCRdb keeps only in-frame clonotypes and omits some of them. This table holds under 100,000 clones, around 90% found once. Sequenced here: CD4+ or CD8+ T cells sorted from blood, sampled in a trial of the OX40 agonist ivuxolimab. These receptors came from an adult with an advanced solid tumor such as melanoma, head and neck, liver or kidney cancer. The CDR3 runs from the conserved cysteine through the conserved F or W. A D gene is named only where the DNA matches it firmly. For some rows the clone size is stated as once, few or many, or as a class when expanded; others skip it.

d_gene	j_gene	abundance	v_gene	CDR3aa	CDR3nt
NA	TRBJ2-1	once	TRBV4-2	CASSQRTTGGARYNEQFF	TGTGCCAGCAGCCAGAGAACCACCGGAGGGGCGCGCTACAATGAGCAGTTCTTC
NA	TRBJ1-5	NA	TRBV19	CASIVSGGQGQPQHF	TGTGCCAGTATTGTGTCGGGGGGACAAGGTCAGCCCCAGCATTTT
NA	TRBJ2-7	NA	TRBV27	CASSSQGLGEQYF	TGTGCCAGCAGTTCACAGGGTCTGGGGGAGCAGTACTTC
TRBD1	TRBJ1-5	NA	TRBV6-6	CASTTTGTGGNQPQHF	TGTGCCAGCACAACGACCGGGACAGGAGGCAATCAGCCCCAGCATTTT
NA	TRBJ2-5	NA	TRBV28	CASSQPEYPKETQYF	TGTGCCAGCAGTCAGCCGGAGTATCCCAAAGAGACCCAGTACTTC
NA	TRBJ2-1	NA	TRBV25-1	CASSVGYHPNNEQFF	TGTGCCAGCAGTGTAGGTTATCATCCGAACAATGAGCAGTTCTTC
TRBD1	TRBJ2-1	NA	TRBV18	CASSPTTGIHEQFF	TGTGCCAGCTCACCGACGACAGGGATCCATGAGCAGTTCTTC
NA	TRBJ2-3	NA	TRBV6-6	CASSDSTDTQYF	TGTGCCAGCAGTGATTCCACGGATACGCAGTATTTT
NA	TRBJ1-4	NA	TRBV6-6	CASSWGRGAEKLFF	TGTGCCAGCAGTTGGGGGCGGGGGGCCGAAAAACTGTTTTTT
NA	TRBJ2-2	NA	TRBV6-1	CASHPQRVGTGELFF	TGTGCCAGCCACCCCCAGCGGGTGGGAACCGGGGAGCTGTTTTTT
NA	TRBJ2-3	NA	TRBV28	CASSRRGAGTDTQYF	TGTGCCAGCTCTCGCAGGGGTGCGGGCACAGATACGCAGTATTTT
NA	TRBJ1-1	NA	TRBV7-9	CASSPRLTGQNTEAFF	TGTGCCAGCAGCCCAAGACTAACCGGACAGAACACTGAAGCTTTCTTT
NA	TRBJ1-4	few	TRBV9	CASSAGPRANEKLFF	TGTGCCAGCAGCGCAGGCCCCAGGGCAAATGAAAAACTGTTTTTT
NA	TRBJ2-5	once	TRBV5-1	CASRIKPGETQYF	TGCGCCAGCAGGATAAAGCCCGGGGAGACCCAGTACTTC
NA	TRBJ1-3	NA	TRBV10-3	CAINQQGFSGNTIYF	TGTGCCATCAACCAACAGGGATTCTCTGGAAACACCATATATTTT
NA	TRBJ1-1	NA	TRBV7-8	CASSPEGFTEAFF	TGTGCCAGCAGCCCTGAGGGCTTCACTGAAGCTTTCTTT
TRBD2	TRBJ2-1	NA	TRBV6-4	CASSDSGLSGAGQFF	TGTGCCAGCAGTGACTCGGGACTAAGTGGGGCCGGGCAGTTCTTC
NA	TRBJ2-2	NA	TRBV6-6	CASNPHENTGELFF	TGTGCCAGCAATCCCCACGAGAACACCGGGGAGCTGTTTTTT
NA	TRBJ2-7	NA	TRBV4-1	CASSQDRTSYEQYF	TGCGCCAGCAGCCAAGACCGGACCTCCTACGAGCAGTACTTC
NA	TRBJ1-1	NA	TRBV5-1	CASSKGSTMNTEAFF	TGCGCCAGCAGTAAGGGCAGCACTATGAACACTGAAGCTTTCTTT
TRBD1	TRBJ2-3	NA	TRBV27	CASGSGTGAGDTQYF	TGTGCCAGCGGGTCCGGGACAGGGGCGGGGGATACGCAGTATTTT
TRBD1	TRBJ2-7	NA	TRBV30	CALNRGRRYEQYF	TGTGCCTTAAACAGGGGGCGAAGGTACGAGCAGTACTTC
NA	TRBJ2-7	once	TRBV6-6	CASRLRGNYEQYF	TGTGCCAGCAGATTAAGAGGCAACTACGAGCAGTACTTC
NA	TRBJ2-1	NA	TRBV9	CASSVATARGEQFF	TGTGCCAGCAGCGTAGCTACGGCGCGAGGTGAGCAGTTCTTC
NA	TRBJ1-5	few	TRBV19	CASSIIGPNQPQHF	TGTGCCAGTAGTATAATAGGTCCGAATCAGCCCCAGCATTTT
TRBD1	TRBJ2-7	NA	TRBV6-1	CASSEAGTGAFYEQYF	TGTGCCAGCAGTGAAGCGGGGACAGGGGCCTTCTACGAGCAGTACTTC
NA	TRBJ1-2	NA	TRBV30	CAWRRNGYTF	TGTGCCTGGAGGAGGAATGGCTACACCTTC
NA	TRBJ1-1	NA	TRBV30	CAWTPPRGYNTEAFF	TGTGCCTGGACCCCCCCTCGGGGGTATAACACTGAAGCTTTCTTT
NA	TRBJ1-2	NA	TRBV19	CASSIQTAASGYTF	TGTGCCAGTAGTATCCAGACAGCCGCATCCGGCTACACCTTC
NA	TRBJ2-3	NA	TRBV28	CASSRLQAVDTQYF	TGTGCCAGCAGCCGCCTACAGGCAGTAGATACGCAGTATTTT
NA	TRBJ1-5	few	TRBV6-1	CASSVSGGTNQPQHF	TGTGCCAGCAGTGTTTCTGGAGGGACAAATCAGCCCCAGCATTTT
TRBD1	TRBJ2-3	NA	TRBV4-1	CASSQVQGADTQYF	TGCGCCAGCAGCCAAGTCCAGGGGGCAGATACGCAGTATTTT
NA	TRBJ2-7	NA	TRBV2	CASSEALIRGSSYEQYF	TGTGCCAGCAGTGAAGCGCTTATTAGGGGGAGCTCCTACGAGCAGTACTTC
TRBD1	TRBJ2-1	NA	TRBV27	CASSLRVGTGVNEQFF	TGTGCCAGCAGTTTAAGGGTCGGGACAGGGGTCAATGAGCAGTTCTTC
TRBD1	TRBJ1-4	NA	TRBV7-7	CASSSRTGPNEKLFF	TGTGCCAGCAGCTCCCGGACAGGGCCTAATGAAAAACTGTTTTTT
TRBD1	TRBJ1-1	few	TRBV5-4	CASSSGQGNTEAFF	TGTGCCAGCAGCTCGGGACAGGGGAACACTGAAGCTTTCTTT
NA	TRBJ1-2	once	TRBV2	CASSEIGYRAHGYTF	TGTGCCAGCAGTGAAATTGGATACAGGGCCCATGGCTACACCTTC
NA	TRBJ1-5	NA	TRBV9	CASSVAGRPQHF	TGTGCCAGCAGCGTAGCCGGACGCCCCCAGCATTTT
NA	TRBJ2-2	NA	TRBV18	CASSPGTGNTGELFF	TGTGCCAGCTCACCCGGGACGGGGAACACCGGGGAGCTGTTTTTT
NA	TRBJ1-1	NA	TRBV19	CASSIDRGNTEAFF	TGTGCCAGTAGTATAGACAGGGGAAACACTGAAGCTTTCTTT
NA	TRBJ1-4	NA	TRBV28	CASSPYPRRPPATNEKLFF	TGTGCCAGCAGTCCGTACCCAAGGAGGCCCCCTGCAACTAATGAAAAACTGTTTTTT
NA	TRBJ1-1	NA	TRBV6-6	CASRRGQYTEAFF	TGTGCCAGCAGACGCGGACAGTACACTGAAGCTTTCTTT
TRBD1	TRBJ2-7	NA	TRBV27	CASGRDRIHEQYF	TGTGCCAGCGGCCGGGACAGGATCCACGAGCAGTACTTC
NA	TRBJ2-3	NA	TRBV5-1	CASSGGTPTDTQYF	TGCGCCAGCAGCGGGGGGACCCCCACAGATACGCAGTATTTT
NA	TRBJ2-7	NA	TRBV15	CATSRVVGEAPYEQYF	TGTGCCACCAGCAGAGTGGTGGGGGAGGCCCCCTACGAGCAGTACTTC
TRBD2	TRBJ2-1	NA	TRBV7-6	CASSLYVLAGGHEQFF	TGTGCCAGCAGCTTATATGTCCTAGCGGGAGGCCATGAGCAGTTCTTC
NA	TRBJ1-3	NA	TRBV30	CAWGGSNTIYF	TGTGCCTGGGGGGGATCAAACACCATATATTTT
TRBD2	TRBJ2-3	NA	TRBV7-6	CASSLGASGPSDTQYF	TGTGCCAGCAGCTTAGGGGCTAGCGGTCCCTCAGATACGCAGTATTTT
NA	TRBJ1-4	NA	TRBV5-5	CASSLYFRATNEKLFF	TGTGCCAGCAGCTTATACTTCAGGGCAACTAATGAAAAACTGTTTTTT
TRBD1	TRBJ2-7	NA	TRBV6-5	CAAGQGVDEQYF	TGTGCCGCCGGACAGGGTGTGGACGAGCAGTACTTC